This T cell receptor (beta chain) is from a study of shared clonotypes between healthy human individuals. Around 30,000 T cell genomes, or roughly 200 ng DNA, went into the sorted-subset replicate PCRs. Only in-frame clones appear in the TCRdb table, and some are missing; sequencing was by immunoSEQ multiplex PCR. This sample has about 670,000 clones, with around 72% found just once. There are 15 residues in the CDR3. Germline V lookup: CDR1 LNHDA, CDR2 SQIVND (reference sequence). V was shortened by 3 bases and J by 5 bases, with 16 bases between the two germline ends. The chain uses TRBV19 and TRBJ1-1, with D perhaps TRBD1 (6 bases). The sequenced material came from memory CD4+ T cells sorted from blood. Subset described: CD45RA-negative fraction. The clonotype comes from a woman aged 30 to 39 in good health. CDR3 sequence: CASSMNWGLGTEAFF. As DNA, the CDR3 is TGTGCCAGTAGTATGAATTGGGGGCTAGGAACTGAAGCTTTCTTT.